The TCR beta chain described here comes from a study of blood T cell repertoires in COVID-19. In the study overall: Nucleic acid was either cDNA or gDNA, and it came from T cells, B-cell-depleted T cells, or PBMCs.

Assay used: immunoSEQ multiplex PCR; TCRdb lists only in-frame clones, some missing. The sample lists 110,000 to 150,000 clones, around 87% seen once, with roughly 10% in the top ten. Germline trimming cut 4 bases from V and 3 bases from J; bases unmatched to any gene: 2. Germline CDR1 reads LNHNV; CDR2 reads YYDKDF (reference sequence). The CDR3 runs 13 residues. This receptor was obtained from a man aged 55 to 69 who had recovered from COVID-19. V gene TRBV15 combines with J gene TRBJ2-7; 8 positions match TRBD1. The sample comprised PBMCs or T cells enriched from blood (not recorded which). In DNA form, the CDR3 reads TGTGCCACCAGCATAGACAGGGGCTACGAGCAGTACTTC. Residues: CATSIDRGYEQYF.